This TCR beta chain was obtained from a study of blood T cell repertoires in COVID-19. Whole-study context: Sources were T cells, B-cell-depleted T cells, or PBMCs; the material itself was cDNA or gDNA.

TCRdb's table, derived via immunoSEQ multiplex PCR, lists solely in-frame clones and lacks some. The table records roughly 150,000 clones, roughly four fifths of them present only once. The sample comprised peripheral blood. This receptor was taken from a human donor with acute or convalescent COVID-19. The donor label of this sample is uncertain.

The CDR3 here is CASSWSDLNTEAFF. CDR3 coding DNA: TGTGCCAGCAGCTGGTCAGATCTCAACACTGAAGCTTTCTTT. V is TRBV13 and J is TRBJ1-1; D gene ambiguous. Trimming shortened V by 4 bases and J by 2 bases, and 11 bases separated the two germline ends. Germline V gene lookup returns CDR1 PRHDT and CDR2 FYEKMQ (reference sequence). This CDR3 region has 14 residues.